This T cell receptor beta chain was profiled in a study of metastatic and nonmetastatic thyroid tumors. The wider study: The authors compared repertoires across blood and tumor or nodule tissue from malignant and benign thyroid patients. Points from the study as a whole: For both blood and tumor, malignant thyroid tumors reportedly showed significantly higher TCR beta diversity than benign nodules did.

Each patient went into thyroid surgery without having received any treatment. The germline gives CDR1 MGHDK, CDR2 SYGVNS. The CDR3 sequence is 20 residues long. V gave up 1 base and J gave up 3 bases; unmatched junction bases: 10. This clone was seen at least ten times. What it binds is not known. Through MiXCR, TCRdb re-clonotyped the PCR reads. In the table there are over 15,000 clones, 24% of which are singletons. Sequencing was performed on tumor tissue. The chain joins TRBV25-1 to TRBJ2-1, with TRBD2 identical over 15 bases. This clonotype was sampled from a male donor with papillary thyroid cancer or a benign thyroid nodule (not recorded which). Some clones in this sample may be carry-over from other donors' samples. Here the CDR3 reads CASSESSGTSGRQSYNEQFF. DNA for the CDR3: TGTGCCAGCAGTGAATCATCCGGGACTAGCGGGAGGCAAAGCTACAATGAGCAGTTCTTC.